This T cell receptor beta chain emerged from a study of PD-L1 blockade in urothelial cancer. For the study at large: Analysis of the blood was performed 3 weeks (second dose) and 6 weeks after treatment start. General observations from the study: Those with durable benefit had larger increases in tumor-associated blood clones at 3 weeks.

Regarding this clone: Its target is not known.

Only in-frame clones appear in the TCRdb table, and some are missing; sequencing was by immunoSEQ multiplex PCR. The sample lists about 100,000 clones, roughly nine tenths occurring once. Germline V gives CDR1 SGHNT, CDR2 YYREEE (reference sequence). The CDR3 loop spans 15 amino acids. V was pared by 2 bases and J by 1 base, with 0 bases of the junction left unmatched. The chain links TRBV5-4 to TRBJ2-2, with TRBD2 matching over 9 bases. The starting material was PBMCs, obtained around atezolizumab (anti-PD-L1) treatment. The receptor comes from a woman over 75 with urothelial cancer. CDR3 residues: CASSFSGRNTGELFF. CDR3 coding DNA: TGTGCCAGCAGCTTTAGCGGGAGGAACACCGGGGAGCTGTTTTTT.